This TCR beta chain was captured in a study of control samples from healthy donors and cancer patients. TCRdb's copy holds only in-frame clones and misses some; the assay was immunoSEQ multiplex PCR. The sample has 70,000 or so clones, nearly 85% seen once. The CDR3 extends over 14 amino acids. Germline V CDR1 and CDR2: SNHLY, FYNNEI. The V gene lost 7 bases and the J gene lost 1 base, with 11 bases spanning the gap. The genes are TRBV2 and TRBJ1-5, with D possibly TRBD1 on 5 matching bases. What was sequenced was blood. This TCR came from a man aged 45-60 years in good health. As DNA, the CDR3 is TGTGCCAGCACGGACACCTTCAGCAATCAGCCCCAGCATTTT. Its translation is CASTDTFSNQPQHF.